These T cell receptor beta chains were read from a single sample in a study of graft-versus-host responses after intestinal transplantation. The method was immunoSEQ multiplex PCR; TCRdb's version includes in-frame clones alone and lacks a portion of them. Counted here are roughly 60,000 clones, around 90% occurring once; the ten biggest clones make up approximately 1.6%. Specimen: PBMCs, collected 26 days after transplant. Receptors were obtained from a human patient who received an intestinal transplant, so some T cells may come from the graft donor. CDR3s include the opening cysteine and the closing phenylalanine or tryptophan. D genes are given only for firm matches. The size entry is marked missing in some rows and otherwise reads once, few, many or a size class.

v_gene,j_gene,d_gene,abundance,CDR3nt,CDR3aa
TRBV6-5,TRBJ1-4,TRBD1,NA,TGTGCCAGCAGCCGGGACAGGGGCGAAAAACTGTTTTTT,CASSRDRGEKLFF
TRBV6-5,TRBJ2-3,TRBD2,NA,TGTGCCAGCAGTTCACTAGCGGGGGGCACAGATACGCAGTATTTT,CASSSLAGGTDTQYF
TRBV15,TRBJ2-2,TRBD2,once,TGTGCCACCAGCAGTGGGACTAGCCAGTTCGGGGAGCTGTTTTTT,CATSSGTSQFGELFF
TRBV27,TRBJ1-5,NA,NA,TGTGCCAGCAGTTTCTTGGCAGGGGCTGATCAGCCCCAGCATTTT,CASSFLAGADQPQHF
TRBV7-9,TRBJ1-1,NA,NA,TGTGCCAGCAGCCCTCACGTCGGGGGTACCACTGAAGCTTTCTTT,CASSPHVGGTTEAFF
TRBV5-6,TRBJ1-1,TRBD1,NA,TGTGCCAGCAGTTTGACAGGGGACTCGACAACTGAAGCTTTCTTT,CASSLTGDSTTEAFF
TRBV2,TRBJ2-1,NA,NA,TGTGCCAGCAATGACCGGACACTTGAGCAGTTCTTC,CASNDRTLEQFF
TRBV2,TRBJ2-3,TRBD2,NA,TGTGCCAGCAGTAAAGGACTAGCGGGGGGGCTGGATACGCAGTATTTT,CASSKGLAGGLDTQYF
TRBV5-4,TRBJ2-5,TRBD2,NA,TGTGCCAGCAGCTCAAGAATGGGACTAGTCGGGGAGACCCAGTACTTC,CASSSRMGLVGETQYF
TRBV29-1,TRBJ1-2,TRBD1,NA,TGCAGCGCTGGGACAGGGGGCTATGGCTACACCTTC,CSAGTGGYGYTF
TRBV5-1,TRBJ1-3,NA,NA,TGCGCCAGCAGCGGGGGGAGGGAGGGGACGATCTCTGGAAACACCATATATTTT,CASSGGREGTISGNTIYF
TRBV6-4,TRBJ1-2,TRBD1,NA,TGTGCCAGCAGGGATACCGGGACAGGGGGAGGCTACACCTTC,CASRDTGTGGGYTF
TRBV10-3,TRBJ2-5,TRBD2,once,TGTGCCATCAGTGAGTCTGGCGGGGGGTACCAAGAGACCCAGTACTTC,CAISESGGGYQETQYF
TRBV4-1,TRBJ1-1,NA,NA,TGCGCCAGCAGCCAAGTAGTGAACACTGAAGCTTTCTTT,CASSQVVNTEAFF
TRBV19,TRBJ1-5,TRBD1,few,TGTGCCAGTAGTACGTGGGGACAGGGCAATCAGCCCCAGCATTTT,CASSTWGQGNQPQHF
TRBV27,TRBJ1-5,NA,NA,TGTGCCAGCAGTCCCGCCGCTTTTTCAGGGTGGCATCAGCCCCAGCATTTT,CASSPAAFSGWHQPQHF
TRBV6-5,TRBJ2-1,NA,NA,TGTGCCAGCGCATCTGGGAGCTCCTACAATGAGCAGTTCTTC,CASASGSSYNEQFF
TRBV4-1,TRBJ2-7,NA,NA,TGCGCCAGCAGCCAAGTCCCGGGATACGAGCAGTACTTC,CASSQVPGYEQYF
TRBV7-9,TRBJ1-3,NA,NA,TGTGCCAGCAGCCAGATCCGAGAGGCTGGAAACACCATATATTTT,CASSQIREAGNTIYF
TRBV19,TRBJ2-1,TRBD2,NA,TGTGCCAGTAGTATAGCTGAGCGGGAGTTGGGTAATGAGCAGTTCTTC,CASSIAERELGNEQFF
TRBV7-8,TRBJ1-1,NA,few,TGTGCCAGTGCCAAGGAGACAGTGACGAACACTGAAGCTTTCTTT,CASAKETVTNTEAFF
TRBV21-1,TRBJ2-2,NA,NA,TGTGCCAGCAGCAAGGATGCTAGCGGGGGGAACACCGGGGAGCTGTTTTTT,CASSKDASGGNTGELFF
TRBV12-5,TRBJ2-2,NA,NA,TGTGCTAGTGCCCCAGGACTGAACACCGGGGAGCTGTTTTTT,CASAPGLNTGELFF
TRBV4-1,TRBJ2-3,TRBD2,NA,TGCGCCAGCAGCTTAAGACTAGCGGGAACCGATACGCAGTATTTT,CASSLRLAGTDTQYF
TRBV28,TRBJ1-1,TRBD1,NA,TGTGCCAGCAGTTGGGACAGGGTTGCCACTGAAGCTTTCTTT,CASSWDRVATEAFF
TRBV27,TRBJ1-2,TRBD1,NA,TGTGCCAGCAGACGTTACCCCACAGGGGACTATGGCTACACCTTC,CASRRYPTGDYGYTF
TRBV15,TRBJ2-7,NA,NA,TGTGCCACCAGCAGGGAGGGGGCGACCTACGAGCAGTACTTC,CATSREGATYEQYF
TRBV7-9,TRBJ2-3,TRBD1,NA,TGTGCCAGCAGCTACACACCGGGACAGGGGAACACAGATACGCAGTATTTT,CASSYTPGQGNTDTQYF